This TCR beta chain was documented in a study of T cell clones after liver transplantation (dated by TCRdb to about 2019). Background on the whole study: The samples were obtained from ITN030ST, a randomized trial that attempted immunosuppression withdrawal within 2 years after liver transplantation. Donor-reactive T cell clones were identified by TCRbeta sequencing following a pre-transplant mixed lymphocyte reaction and were subsequently tracked in post-transplant blood. Third party-reactive TCRbeta sequences were also identified from pre-transplant MLRs to serve as an antigen-independent comparator for donor-reactive sequences. Of the eight recipients, a few were HCV-positive, while the remaining recipients had been transplanted for non-autoimmune, non-viral indications. No induction therapy was given to the subjects, and standard immunosuppression was administered until randomization at 12-24 months post-transplant. Tolerance meant complete immunosuppression withdrawal for at least one year without liver enzymes rising beyond twice the upper limit of normal. Blood samples were collected pre-transplant, pre-randomization before withdrawal, and post-randomization after either complete withdrawal or failed withdrawal. The study cohort included 8 liver transplant recipients, of whom 3 were classified as tolerant and 5 as non-tolerant. Beyond this particular receptor, the publication reports: A significant post-transplant decrease in circulating donor-reactive CD4 TCRbeta sequences was observed in most of the 8 subjects, irrespective of tolerance or HCV status. In a couple of subjects, low numbers of available donor cells limited the measurable donor-reactive repertoire. When repertoire turnover was taken into account, detection of donor-reactive sequences was significantly reduced in 7 of 8 subjects for CD4 and in 8 of 8 subjects for CD8. Without allograft tissue specimens, donor-reactive T cells may have migrated into the graft rather than being deleted. The decline in donor-reactive sequences exceeded the decline in third party-reactive sequences, suggesting partial antigen-specific deletion that was unrelated to withdrawal success. Because of small, heterogeneous patient numbers and non-standardized post-transplant time points, the conclusions were only preliminary.

A word on this clone: Its antigen is still unknown. No qualities accompany the bases; no much larger clone lies one base away.

Thawed unstimulated PBMCs were stained for CD3, CD4 and CD8 and FACS-sorted into CD3+CD4+ and CD3+CD8+ populations. All 8 studied subjects were randomized to withdrawal of immunosuppression. The Qiagen DNeasy Blood and Tissue Kit was used for isolation of genomic DNA. Based on the germline V gene, the CDR1 and CDR2 sequences are WSHSY and SAAADI. Between the V and J ends, shortened by 5 bases and 4 bases respectively, the junction contains 6 bases. The CDR3 covers 12 residues, taking in both the cysteine and the phenylalanine. The CDR3 DNA has 36 bases and is translated from base 1. Frozen genomic DNA underwent high-throughput TCRbeta CDR3 sequencing by immunoSEQ, including PCR amplification, mapping, bias correction and internal controls. As for the original processing: Productive rearrangements were kept, and unique TCRbeta sequences were defined by CDR3 nucleotide sequence plus V and J gene. A sequence counted as donor-reactive only if the sequence showed at least 5-fold expansion in CFSE-low cells compared with unstimulated pre-transplant cells and had a frequency of at least 0.01%. Minimum frequency thresholds were set for each subject on the basis of the unstimulated sample with the lowest template count, so that a detection power of at least 90% was ensured. Jensen-Shannon divergence between the top 1000 TCRbeta sequences after and before transplant was used to measure repertoire turnover. Changes in detection of donor-reactive sequences were tested with two-sided Fisher's exact tests. The immuneACCESS repertoire file appears here via TCRdb, limited to in-frame rearrangements. These files lack a portion of the clones; in checked studies, under half of the deficit traces to unresolved V genes, and the cause of the others is not known. V and J calls and clone size are copied from that table; D and trimming were computed from the DNA. In this sample the table shows fewer than 45,000 clones, roughly 86% of which occur a single time. The biggest ten clones account for 2% to 3% of the sample.

This TCR derives from a human patient who received a liver transplant. Post transplant, some T cells may arise from the graft donor. Sequenced here: CD4+ T cells from blood, sampled 24 months after liver transplant. The chain employs TRBV10-2 and TRBJ1-3; no D gene is confidently identified. The CDR3 loop reads CASSLGGNTIYF. The nucleotides are TGCGCCAGCAGTTTGGGGGGAAACACCATATATTTT.